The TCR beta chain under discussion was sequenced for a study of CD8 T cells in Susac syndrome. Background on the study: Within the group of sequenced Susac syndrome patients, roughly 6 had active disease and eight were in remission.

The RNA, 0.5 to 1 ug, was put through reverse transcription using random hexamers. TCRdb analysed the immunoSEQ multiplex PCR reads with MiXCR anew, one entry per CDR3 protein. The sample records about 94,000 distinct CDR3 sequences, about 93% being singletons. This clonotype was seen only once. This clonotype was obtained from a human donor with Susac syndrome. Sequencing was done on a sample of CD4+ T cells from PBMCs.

The CDR3 region is CASSQATGQVVGYTF. CDR3 bases: TGTGCCAGCAGCCAAGCGACGGGACAGGTGGTTGGCTACACCTTC. This chain connects TRBV7-2 to TRBJ1-2; 8 nucleotides agree with TRBD1. The V and J ends lost 5 bases and 7 bases, in that order; junction bases with no gene match: 12. The CDR3 contains 15 residues. CDR1 and CDR2 from the germline V gene are SGHTA and FQGNSA.